This section outlines one T cell receptor beta chain sequence together with its context. The data originate from a study of T cell responses to AZD1222 COVID-19 vaccine. Using immunoSEQ multiplex PCR, the repertoire was profiled, and TCRdb retains in-frame clones only, with some absent. The sample contains 110,000 to 150,000 clones, over 90% of which appear only once. This TCR came from an adult in good health. This specimen consisted of peripheral blood, obtained on day 0 of AZD1222 vaccination.

CDR3 coding DNA: TGTGCCAGCAGTCGTAAAGGACAGGGCACCGAAAAACTGTTTTTT. Translating it yields CASSRKGQGTEKLFF. V usage is TRBV3-1 (or the pseudogene TRBV3-2) and J usage is TRBJ1-4, with 8 nucleotides matching TRBD1. Per germline, CDR1 LGHDT and CDR2 YNNKEL (reference sequence). The length of the CDR3 is 15 residues. J gave up 8 bases and V 6 bases, and 11 bases lay outside the gene matches.